The rows below give T cell receptor beta chains drawn from one sample of a study of monozygotic twins with inflammatory bowel disease. After re-calling the 5' RACE reads, TCRdb lists one entry per CDR3 protein, DNA absent. Here the sample table reports some 450,000 distinct CDR3 sequences. The sequenced sample consisted of blood. The receptor set was obtained from a human donor with ulcerative colitis or Crohn's disease, or a healthy co-twin of an affected twin (not recorded which). Each CDR3 is given with its conserved first and last residue.

J	V	CDR3
TRBJ2-1	TRBV29-1	CSVELPGLALNEQFF
TRBJ2-5	TRBV5-1	CASSLVSRQGETQYF
TRBJ1-2	TRBV2	CASSEDREGGYTF
TRBJ1-5	TRBV12-3/TRBV12-4	CASTGLNQPQHF
TRBJ2-7	TRBV7-9	CASSRDVSEQYF
TRBJ2-1	TRBV3-1	CASSQDLNSYNEQFF
TRBJ2-1	TRBV9	CASSVGGGTPYNEQFF
TRBJ1-1	TRBV7-6	CASSPGQGGFSEAFF
TRBJ2-5	TRBV4-2	CASSLGVGETQYF
TRBJ2-3	TRBV7-9	CASSPTGTSTDTQYF
TRBJ2-5	TRBV27	CASRRLGQETQYF
TRBJ2-1	TRBV29-1	CSVEDPGNEQFF
TRBJ1-5	TRBV3-1	CASSQSRGGAQHF
TRBJ2-2	TRBV12-3/TRBV12-4	CASSFRDRGPGELFF
TRBJ2-3	TRBV7-2	CASSLSWKGGLADTQYF
TRBJ2-5	TRBV29-1	CSVAGSQETQYF
TRBJ1-2	TRBV19	CASSPPDRIVGGYTF
TRBJ1-1	TRBV10-3	CAISGTGNTEAFF
TRBJ1-3	TRBV5-6	CASSFPQGTGNTVYF
TRBJ2-1	TRBV7-9	CASSLGLAGGHGEQFF
TRBJ2-7	TRBV2	CASRSSDRAYEQYF
TRBJ2-7	TRBV11-2	CASSSLARMGGEQYF
TRBJ1-1	TRBV5-1	CASTQGGSNTEAFF
TRBJ2-1	TRBV7-9	CASSPLGLLYNEQFF
TRBJ2-1	TRBV5-6	CASSLGAGGFYNEQFF
TRBJ2-1	TRBV18	CASSQGLDYNEQFF
TRBJ2-1	TRBV7-3	CASSLGFYNEQFF
TRBJ2-2	TRBV10-3	CAIALAVTGELFF
TRBJ2-4	TRBV9	CASSAGTSGLTGIQYF
TRBJ1-1	TRBV7-9	CASSPRGGGTHTEAFF
TRBJ2-2	TRBV7-9	CASSQTSGANTGELFF
TRBJ1-6	TRBV5-1	CASSLTGGIGSPLHF
TRBJ2-2	TRBV11-2	CASSLSPGRRLARTGELFF
TRBJ1-2	TRBV6-2/TRBV6-3	CASSYTGPGYTF
TRBJ2-2	TRBV12-3/TRBV12-4	CASTPPGVRSTGELFF
TRBJ1-2	TRBV29-1	CSVGPDNYGYTF
TRBJ2-1	TRBV5-1	CASSGLAGTAYNEQFF
TRBJ2-7	TRBV18	CASSPSTDIYEQYF
TRBJ2-1	TRBV5-1	CASSLRSGGANEQFF
TRBJ2-3	TRBV20-1	CSASPGTSGGARTDTQYF
TRBJ1-3	TRBV29-1	CSVEGGISGNTIYF
TRBJ2-1	TRBV20-1	CSAPDRGTYNEQFF
TRBJ2-7	TRBV4-1	CASSQVAGTYEQYF
TRBJ1-2	TRBV6-5	CAIFGQLDGYTF
TRBJ1-2	TRBV5-1	CASSLGTEPFYGYTF
TRBJ1-1	TRBV10-2	CASSESMVPSNTEAFF
TRBJ2-7	TRBV7-9	CASSIQGSEQYF
TRBJ1-1	TRBV5-1	CASSLGELGTEAFF